The 23 T cell receptor beta chains in this list originate from one sample, sequenced in a study of cytomegalovirus exposure and HLA in healthy donors. Researchers ran the PCR with 60 Vbeta and 13 Jbeta primers. Produced via immunoSEQ multiplex PCR; TCRdb's table is partial and in-frame only. The sample lists 55,000 or so clones, roughly 73% occurring once. Sequences were obtained from PBMCs. Source of these receptors: a man aged 18 to 29 in good health and CMV-seronegative.

This clone appeared a single time. This sequence joins TRBV19 and TRBJ1-2; D might be TRBD1 (6 bases). Per germline, CDR1 LNHDA and CDR2 SQIVND (reference sequence). V was pared by 5 bases and J by 4 bases, with 8 bases between. The CDR3 length is 12 residues. This CDR3 reads CASSPDSYGYTF. The CDR3 bases are TGTGCCAGTAGTCCGGACAGCTATGGCTACACCTTC.

This clone has just a few counts. The chain links TRBV6-5 to TRBJ1-6, with D uncertain. The V gene's germline CDR1 is MNHEY and CDR2 SVGAGI. Between the trimmed V and J ends, which lost 2 bases and 5 bases, there was a span of 10 bases. The CDR3 totals 15 residues. CDR3 amino acids: CASSYARENNSPLHF. Written as DNA, the CDR3 is TGTGCCAGCAGTTACGCCCGGGAAAATAATTCACCCCTCCACTTT.

The rearrangement links TRBV28 to TRBJ2-7; 10 positions match TRBD2. The CDR3 length is 15 residues. Germline assignment: CDR1 MDHEN and CDR2 SYDVKM. The junction had 10 bases not matched to a gene; V was cut back by 5 bases and J by 6 bases. CDR3 in amino acids: CASSGSGRVLGEQYF. CDR3 in DNA: TGTGCCAGCAGTGGGAGCGGGAGGGTCCTGGGCGAGCAGTACTTC. The full variable domain, in which reference TRBV28 and TRBJ2-7 provide the parts outside the CDR3, is DVKVTQSSRYLVKRTGEKVFLECVQDMDHENMFWYRQDPGLGLRLIYFSYDVKMKEKGDIPEGYSVSREKKERFSLILESASTNQTSMYLCASSGSGRVLGEQYFGPGTRLTVT.

The V call is TRBV10-3, the J call TRBJ2-5, with D possibly TRBD1 on 5 matching bases. V lost 11 bases and J lost 2, with 15 bases in between. CDR3 length equals 13 residues. CDR1 and CDR2 from the germline V gene are ENHRY and SYGVKD. The CDR3 sequence: CAAQGASQETQYF. CDR3 DNA sequence: TGTGCCGCCCAAGGGGCCTCACAAGAGACCCAGTACTTC.

The rearrangement joins TRBV10-3 to TRBJ1-1, with D perhaps matching TRBD1 (6 bases). Germline values: CDR1 ENHRY, CDR2 SYGVKD. The CDR3 runs to 15 residues. V lost 3 bases and J lost 0, with 11 bases in between. CDR3 bases: TGTGCCATCAGTGATCTTGGACAGATGAACACTGAAGCTTTCTTT. Its translation is CAISDLGQMNTEAFF.

This clone is a singleton in its sample. The CDR3 DNA is TGTGCCAGCAGTTTAAGGGACAGTAATTCACCCCTCCACTTT. It is translated as CASSLRDSNSPLHF. This chain connects TRBV7-6 to TRBJ1-6; 7 bases are shared with TRBD1. The V gene end was trimmed by 6 bases and the J gene end by 6 bases; junction bases not matched to a gene: 5. The germline V gene encodes CDR1 SGHVS and CDR2 FNYEAQ. The CDR3 loop spans 14 amino acids. The full variable domain, completed using reference TRBV7-6 and TRBJ1-6, is GAGVSQSPRYKVTKRGQDVALRCDPISGHVSLYWYRQALGQGPEFLTYFNYEAQQDKSGLPNDRFSAERPEGSISTLTIQRTEQRDSAMYRCASSLRDSNSPLHFGNGTRLTVT.

The V call is TRBV19, the J call TRBJ1-5; TRBD1 aligns across 8 bases. CDR1 and CDR2 (germline): LNHDA, SQIVND (reference sequence). CDR3 length: 15 residues. V lost 5 bases and J lost 3; bases outside the gene matches: 6. The CDR3 loop is CASSLDRGPNQPQHF. DNA of the CDR3: TGTGCCAGTAGTCTCGACAGGGGACCCAATCAGCCCCAGCATTTT.

This chain uses TRBV18 with TRBJ1-1; TRBD1 might be the D (6 bases). This CDR3 contains 15 residues. Germline-derived CDR1 and CDR2 are KGHSH and LQKENI. Trimming shortened V by 5 bases and J by 5 bases, and 18 bases separated the two germline ends. DNA for the CDR3: TGTGCCAGCTCAAGCAGGGGCGAACAAACTACTGAAGCTTTCTTT. This sequence encodes CASSSRGEQTTEAFF.

V is TRBV29-1 and J is TRBJ1-1; D remains ambiguous. CDR1 is SQVTM, CDR2 ANQGSEA, per germline. V lost 7 bases to trimming and J lost 2 bases, with 14 bases between them. This CDR3 spans 13 amino acids. CDR3 DNA sequence: TGCAGCGGAACCAGAGCGGCCAACACTGAAGCTTTCTTT. Amino acid sequence: CSGTRAANTEAFF.

The genes are TRBV29-1 and TRBJ2-3; no clear D. The CDR3 extends over 12 amino acids. CDR1 is SQVTM, CDR2 ANQGSEA, per germline. Trimming left V 2 bases short and J 0 bases short, with 3 bases between. CDR3: CSVEPSTDTQYF. CDR3 in DNA: TGCAGCGTTGAACCAAGCACAGATACGCAGTATTTT.

The chain couples TRBV7-9 to TRBJ2-5; 10 bases are a match to TRBD1. V was pared by 5 bases and J by 2 bases, with 2 bases of the junction left unmatched. Germline V CDR1 and CDR2: SEHNR, FQNEAQ (reference sequence). The CDR3 extends over 14 amino acids. This chain's CDR3 is CASSMDRGQETQYF. In DNA, the CDR3 is TGTGCCAGCAGCATGGACAGGGGGCAAGAGACCCAGTACTTC.

The chain uses TRBV5-6 and TRBJ2-7; unclear D gene. Trimming shortened V by 0 bases and J by 4 bases, and 8 bases separated the two germline ends. CDR3 length: 13 amino acids. From germline, CDR1 is SGHDT and CDR2 YYEEEE. The CDR3 region has the DNA TGTGCCAGCAGCTTGGGGGCTGTGTACGAGCAGTACTTC. Amino acids: CASSLGAVYEQYF.

The chain uses TRBV28 and TRBJ1-2; 7 bases are a match to TRBD1. The CDR3 spans 13 residues. V gave up 6 bases and J gave up 7 bases; unmatched junction bases: 8. Germline values: CDR1 MDHEN, CDR2 SYDVKM. CDR3 bases: TGTGCCAGCAGCCGGGGACAGTCGGTTGGCTACACCTTC. Protein: CASSRGQSVGYTF.

The rearrangement uses TRBV7-6 and TRBJ2-5, with 9 bases that match TRBD1. The CDR3 contains 15 residues. Trimming removed 4 bases from V and 5 bases from J; junction bases left unmatched: 8. Germline-derived CDR1 and CDR2 are SGHVS and FNYEAQ. In nucleotides, the CDR3 is TGTGCCAGCAGCTGGATACAGGGGGCTGAGGAGACCCAGTACTTC. This encodes CASSWIQGAEETQYF.

Only one count was recorded for this clone. CDR3 DNA sequence: TGCGCCAGCAGCCAAGAAAGCGGGTCCCACTTCGTAAACACTGAAGCTTTCTTT. Encoded protein: CASSQESGSHFVNTEAFF. The J gene is TRBJ1-1, the V gene TRBV4-1; D call uncertain. V was shortened by 0 bases and J by 2 bases, with 19 bases between the two germline ends. The CDR3 consists of 18 residues. Germline lookup yields CDR1 MGHRA and CDR2 YSYEKL.

The sample holds a few counts of this clone. This rearrangement joins TRBV4-3 to TRBJ1-1; the D gene is possibly TRBD1 (6 bases). The V and J ends lost 1 base and 1 base respectively, with 10 bases between them. Per the germline V gene, CDR1 is LGHNA and CDR2 is YSLEER. The CDR3 is 15 amino acids. The CDR3 protein is CASSQADSPNTEAFF. The DNA for the CDR3 is TGCGCCAGCAGCCAAGCGGACAGCCCGAACACTGAAGCTTTCTTT.

The chain couples TRBV5-3 to TRBJ1-2; maybe TRBD1 (5 bases). TRBV5-3 is assigned to the ORF class and has an uncertain function. V lost 1 base to trimming and J lost 4 bases, with 11 bases between them. This CDR3 is built from 14 residues. This chain's CDR3 is CARSLRQKGYGYTF. DNA of the CDR3: TGTGCCAGAAGCTTGAGACAGAAAGGCTATGGCTACACCTTC.

V is TRBV15 and J is TRBJ2-7, with TRBD1 matching over 7 bases. V dropped 5 bases and J dropped 4; count of bases not matched to a gene: 8. Germline V gene sequence: CDR1 LNHNV, CDR2 YYDKDF (reference sequence). The CDR3 sequence is 14 residues long. CDR3 DNA sequence: TGTGCCACCAGCCCACTAGACAGGGCGTACGAGCAGTACTTC. Translation gives CATSPLDRAYEQYF.

The chain combines TRBV4-1 with TRBJ2-7, with D unresolved. Trimming pared 4 bases from V and 1 base from J, leaving 14 bases between. There are 15 residues in the CDR3. Germline V gene data show CDR1 as MGHRA and CDR2 as YSYEKL. Here the CDR3 DNA reads TGCGCCAGCAGCCCGTTGGGCCTCAGATCCTACGAGCAGTACTTC. Residues: CASSPLGLRSYEQYF.

V and J are TRBV6-1 and TRBJ1-4; D is unresolved. This CDR3 has 15 residues. From germline, CDR1 is MNHNS and CDR2 SASEGT. Deletions cut 6 bases from V and 5 bases from J, with 16 bases between. In nucleotides, the CDR3 is TGTGCCAGCAGCCACATCGGGGAACCCAATGAAAAACTGTTTTTT. This encodes CASSHIGEPNEKLFF.

The chain joins TRBV28 to TRBJ2-3, with 7 bases lining up with TRBD2. This CDR3 comprises 15 residues. Looked up from germline, CDR1 is MDHEN and CDR2 is SYDVKM. V shed 6 bases, J shed 5 bases, and the junction held 11 bases outside the gene matches. DNA of the CDR3: TGTGCCAGCAGCCTCGGCGGGAGCAGGGTAGATACGCAGTATTTT. Its translation: CASSLGGSRVDTQYF.

The chain carries TRBV4-2 and TRBJ2-5, with 12 bases that match TRBD2. V dropped 3 bases and J dropped 1; count of bases not matched to a gene: 0. CDR1 and CDR2 from the germline V gene are LGHNA and YNFKEQ. The CDR3 is 15 residues long. Here the CDR3 reads CASSQTSGGQETQYF. The CDR3 DNA reads as TGTGCCAGCAGCCAGACTAGCGGGGGCCAAGAGACCCAGTACTTC.

J is TRBJ2-7 and V is TRBV10-3; 7 bases are a match to TRBD1. The CDR3 is 14 amino acids. Germline CDR1 is ENHRY and CDR2 is SYGVKD. Trimming took 6 bases from V and 0 from J; bases not matched to a gene: 5. DNA of the CDR3: TGTGCCATCAGGGAAGGGACAGACTCCTACGAGCAGTACTTC. Encoded protein: CAIREGTDSYEQYF.